This T cell receptor (beta chain) came from a study of tumor and adjacent non-tumor tissue in lung cancer. Turning to the study itself: Aged about 31 to 85 years, patients included roughly ten men and 4 to 6 women with stage I to III disease. Samples averaged roughly 4.2 million productive TCRbeta reads each.

As for this clonotype: The antigen is not known. The junction departs from the called germline gene at one end, perhaps through a read error.

A modified ARM-PCR protocol with three rounds of nested PCR amplified TCRbeta. TCRdb reanalysed the multiplex PCR reads using MiXCR and keeps one entry per CDR3 protein. The sample has 60,000 to 65,000 distinct CDR3 sequences, around two thirds seen once. Germline lookup yields CDR1 DFQATT and CDR2 SNEGSKA (reference sequence). The CDR3 contains 15 residues. General study findings and limits: In normal lung, the top 100 clones were significantly more dominant than in tumor.

The template was RNA from unsorted bulk tissue. More than 3 cm separated this lung sample from the edge of the tumor. Newly diagnosed lung cancer patients had thoracic surgery in China, August–late 2014, without prior chemotherapy. The genes are TRBV20-1 and TRBJ2-2, with TRBD2 matching over 10 bases. Source material: distant non-tumor lung tissue. The receptor was derived from a man between 65 and 85 years old with non-small cell lung cancer. The CDR3 DNA sequence: TGCAGTGTTAGAGCGAGCGGGGGGGGTGCCTGGGAGCTGTTTTTT. Amino acid sequence: CSVRASGGGAWELFF.